The sample holds a few counts of the clone carrying this T cell receptor beta chain. The target antigen is unknown. CDR3 length: 15 amino acids. Losses at the gene ends were 6 bases for V and 5 bases for J; bases not matched to a gene: 9. The germline gives CDR1 MNHEY, CDR2 SMNVEV (reference sequence). This record belongs to a study of T cell repertoires in cytomegalovirus infection. Study-wide points: In two of eight donors, the top clonotype was HLA-C-restricted CMV-specific.

Via MiXCR, TCRdb re-called the reads, giving one row per CDR3 protein. The data hold about 900,000 distinct CDR3 sequences, with around 29% observed a single time. The V call is TRBV27, the J call TRBJ1-1; 10 bases are shared with TRBD1. The clonotype originates from a human donor in good health (CMV status not recorded). Some clones in this sample may be carry-over from other donors' samples. The sample consisted of cultured CD8+ T cells from PBMCs, taken from culture after CMV antigen stimulation. CDR3 loop: CASRARQGAQTEAFF. The CDR3 DNA sequence: TGTGCCAGCAGAGCCAGACAGGGGGCGCAGACTGAAGCTTTCTTT.